The 10 T cell receptor beta chains below were found in one sample sequenced in a study of blood T cell repertoires in COVID-19. TCRdb keeps only in-frame clones here, not all; method: immunoSEQ multiplex PCR. The sample holds about 260,000 clones, approximately 88% seen once. Sequenced sample: peripheral blood. The receptors originated from a human donor in a cohort sampled during active COVID-19.

As DNA, the CDR3 is TGTGCCAGCAGCGTAAGGATTGGACTGGGCAATGAGCAGTTCTTC. Encoded protein: CASSVRIGLGNEQFF. The chain combines TRBV9 with TRBJ2-1; D is possibly TRBD2 (5 bases). Deletions cut 1 base from V and 6 bases from J, with 14 bases between. In germline, CDR1 is SGDLS, CDR2 YYNGEE. CDR3 length equals 15 residues.

The chain carries TRBV5-1 and TRBJ1-1, with 8 bases lining up with TRBD1. Germline CDR1 and CDR2: SGHRS and YFSETQ. The CDR3 loop spans 14 amino acids. Unmatched junction bases numbered 4, after V lost 5 bases and J lost 1 base. Here the CDR3 reads CASSNRGKNTEAFF. The DNA of the CDR3 is TGCGCCAGCAGTAACAGGGGGAAGAACACTGAAGCTTTCTTT.

The chain couples TRBV7-2 to TRBJ1-2, with D perhaps matching TRBD1 (5 bases). Deletions cut 5 bases from V and 5 bases from J, with 18 bases between. Germline V gives CDR1 SGHTA, CDR2 FQGNSA. The CDR3 extends over 15 amino acids. The CDR3 reads CASSPPTERGYGYTF. CDR3 DNA: TGTGCCAGCAGCCCACCAACGGAAAGGGGATATGGCTACACCTTC.

This clone was detected only once. V and J are TRBV9 and TRBJ1-1, with D tentatively TRBD1 (6 bases). The V and J ends lost 4 bases and 0 bases respectively, with 13 bases between them. CDR1 is SGDLS and CDR2 is YYNGEE in the germline V gene. CDR3 length equals 15 residues. CDR3 sequence: CASSPGNRVNTEAFF. The CDR3 region has the DNA TGTGCCAGCAGCCCCGGGAACAGGGTGAACACTGAAGCTTTCTTT.

The genes are TRBV2 and TRBJ1-1; D remains unclear. The V gene's germline CDR1 is SNHLY and CDR2 FYNNEI. Trimming removed 6 bases at V and 0 bases at J, with 14 bases between. The CDR3 has 15 residues. The CDR3 DNA sequence: TGTGCCAGCAGGAACGGGGAGCATATGAACACTGAAGCTTTCTTT. Its protein is CASRNGEHMNTEAFF.

The chain uses TRBV19 and TRBJ1-2, with TRBD1 matching 12 bases. The length of the CDR3 is 16 residues. The germline V gene has CDR1 LNHDA and CDR2 SQIVND (reference sequence). J gave up 3 bases and V 4 bases, and 6 bases lay outside the gene matches. The CDR3 nucleotides read TGTGCCAGTAGTAAGGGGACAGGGGGCGTTTACTATGGCTACACCTTC. Translated, it gives CASSKGTGGVYYGYTF.

J is TRBJ2-2 and V is TRBV25-1, with a weak D call TRBD1 (6 bases). V lost 8 bases to trimming and J lost 2 bases, with 12 bases between them. The CDR3 is 14 residues long. Per germline, CDR1 MGHDK and CDR2 SYGVNS. The CDR3 reads CASPGQINTGELFF. In DNA form, the CDR3 reads TGTGCCAGCCCTGGACAGATCAACACCGGGGAGCTGTTTTTT.

This sequence joins TRBV4-3 and TRBJ1-6; the D gene is possibly TRBD1 (6 bases). V was trimmed by 0 bases and J by 12 bases, leaving 30 bases between them. CDR3 length: 20 amino acids. Germline V lookup: CDR1 LGHNA, CDR2 YSLEER. The CDR3 loop is CASSQDLLRGGARGKIPLHF. The CDR3 DNA follows: TGCGCCAGCAGCCAAGACCTCCTTCGGGGGGGGGCGAGGGGAAAGATACCCCTCCACTTT.

The chain uses TRBV24-1 and TRBJ2-5; weak D call: TRBD1 (6 bases). The V end lost 4 bases, the J end lost 5 bases, and 10 bases lay between the germline ends. This CDR3 comprises 13 residues. Germline CDR1 and CDR2: KGHDR and SFDVKD. CDR3 sequence (DNA): TGTGCCACCAGTGAAACAGGGTTGGAGACCCAGTACTTC. The encoded protein is CATSETGLETQYF.

The chain employs TRBV9 and TRBJ2-7, with D perhaps matching TRBD2 (6 bases). The CDR3 has 16 residues. Trimming pared 0 bases from V and 0 bases from J, leaving 13 bases between. Germline V lookup: CDR1 SGDLS, CDR2 YYNGEE. CDR3 in DNA: TGTGCCAGCAGCGTAGGCGGGGCACCGCACTCCTACGAGCAGTACTTC. Translating it yields CASSVGGAPHSYEQYF.